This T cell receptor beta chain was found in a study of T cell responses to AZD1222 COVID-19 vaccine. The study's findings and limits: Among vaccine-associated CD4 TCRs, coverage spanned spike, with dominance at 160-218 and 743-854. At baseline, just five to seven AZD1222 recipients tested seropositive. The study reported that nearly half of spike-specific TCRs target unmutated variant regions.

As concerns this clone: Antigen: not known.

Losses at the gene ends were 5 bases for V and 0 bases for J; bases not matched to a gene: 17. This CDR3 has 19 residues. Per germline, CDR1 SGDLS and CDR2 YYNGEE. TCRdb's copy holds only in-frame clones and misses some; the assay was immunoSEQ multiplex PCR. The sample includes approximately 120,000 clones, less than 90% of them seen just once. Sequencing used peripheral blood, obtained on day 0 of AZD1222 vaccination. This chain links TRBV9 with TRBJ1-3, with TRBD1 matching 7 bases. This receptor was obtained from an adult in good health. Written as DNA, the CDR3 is TGTGCCAGCAGTCATCCGGGACAGAATAATCTCGACTCTGGAAACACCATATATTTT. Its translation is CASSHPGQNNLDSGNTIYF.